A single sample is the source of the 11 T cell receptor beta chains below, sequenced in a study of regulatory T cells in long-lasting Graves disease. The time point here: newly diagnosed GD, antithyroid drugs for less than 3 months. After RNA was extracted from PBMCs, the TCR library was made from it. Arm-PCR with iRepertoire HTBI primers amplified the CDR3 regions for these TCR beta libraries. Using its own MiXCR run on the multiplex PCR reads, TCRdb lists one record per CDR3 protein. There are more than 300,000 distinct CDR3 sequences in the sample; roughly 15% occur only once, and over 20% lies in the top ten. These data also formed part of another study, on T cells in Graves' hyperthyroidism and ophthalmopathy.

This specimen was peripheral blood mononuclear cells (PBMCs), taken at new diagnosis, from a patient treated with antithyroid drugs. The origin of the receptors is a woman younger than 30 with Graves disease.

This clonotype was observed many times. The rearrangement links TRBV3-1 to TRBJ1-3; no definite D call. The V and J ends lost 4 bases and 0 bases respectively, with 7 bases between them. CDR1 and CDR2 from the germline V gene are LGHDT and YNNKEL (reference sequence). The CDR3 sequence is 14 residues long. CDR3 loop: CASSPQVSGNTIYF. The CDR3 nucleotides are TGTGCCAGCAGCCCCCAGGTCTCTGGAAACACCATATATTTT.

The chain combines TRBV20-1 with TRBJ1-2; the D is unclear. The V end was cut by 6 bases, the J end by 14 bases, with 10 bases between. The CDR3 has 8 residues. The V gene's germline CDR1 is DFQATT and CDR2 SNEGSKA (reference sequence). The CDR3 is CSATERTF. The CDR3 bases are TGCAGTGCCACAGAGAGGACCTTC.

This clonotype was observed many times. This chain uses TRBV12-3 or TRBV12-4 with TRBJ2-2, with D perhaps matching TRBD2 (6 bases). This CDR3 comprises 15 residues. V was pared by 6 bases and J by 4 bases, with 15 bases between. The CDR3: CASRRDLPTTGELFF. The CDR3 nucleotides read TGTGCCAGCAGAAGGGACTTACCCACCACCGGGGAGCTGTTTTTT.

This chain connects TRBV10-1 to TRBJ2-5; D ambiguous. V lost 7 bases to trimming and J lost 5 bases, with 14 bases between them. This CDR3 comprises 13 residues. CDR1 and CDR2 (germline): WNHNN, SYGVQD (reference sequence). CDR3 region: CASKAGNRETQYF. As DNA, the CDR3 is TGCGCCAGCAAGGCCGGTAATAGGGAGACCCAGTACTTC.

The rearrangement joins TRBV20-1 to TRBJ2-1, with TRBD1 identical over 7 bases. Trimming took 4 bases from V and 8 from J; bases not matched to a gene: 5. The CDR3 contains 12 residues. Germline assignment: CDR1 DFQATT and CDR2 SNEGSKA (reference sequence). The CDR3 reads CSANDRVDEQFF. CDR3 in DNA: TGCAGTGCTAATGACAGGGTCGATGAGCAGTTCTTC.

The chain combines TRBV4-1 with TRBJ2-1; D unresolved. V was trimmed by 1 base and J by 8 bases, leaving 9 bases between them. The CDR3 runs to 13 residues. Germline V gives CDR1 MGHRA, CDR2 YSYEKL. DNA for the CDR3: TGCGCCAGCAGCCAAGGCACCTGGGATGAGCAGTTCTTC. It codes for CASSQGTWDEQFF.

This clonotype was detected ten times or more. The rearrangement joins TRBV12-3 or TRBV12-4 to TRBJ2-5, with D maybe TRBD2 (7 bases). V gave up 1 base and J gave up 5 bases, with 14 bases separating them. CDR3 size: 15 residues. The CDR3 bases are TGTGCCAGCAGTTTAGGAGGGGGGGGTGTGGAGACCCAGTACTTC. Translating it yields CASSLGGGGVETQYF.

This clonotype was recorded at least ten times. The rearrangement uses TRBV18 and TRBJ2-5; either TRBD1 or TRBD2 may supply D (5 bases each). Deletions cut 3 bases from V and 6 bases from J, with 14 bases between. Looked up from germline, CDR1 is KGHSH and CDR2 is LQKENI. The length of the CDR3 is 14 residues. For the CDR3, the DNA is TGTGCCAGCTCACCCGACAGCGGCGAGAAGACCCAGTACTTC. This gives the protein CASSPDSGEKTQYF. The variable domain in full, with the rest retrieved from reference TRBV18 and TRBJ2-5, is NAGVMQNPRHLVRRRGQEARLRCSPMKGHSHVYWYRQLPEEGLKFMVYLQKENIIDESGMPKERFSAEFPKEGPSILRIQQVVRGDSAAYFCASSPDSGEKTQYFGPGTRLLVL.

At least ten counts were recorded for this clonotype. The chain combines TRBV5-1 with TRBJ2-1, with 8 nucleotides matching TRBD1. The length of the CDR3 is 14 residues. The trim removed 4 bases at V and 5 bases at J, leaving 5 bases unmatched. Germline CDR1 and CDR2: SGHRS and YFSETQ. CDR3 amino acids: CASSRGQGDNEQFF. The CDR3 DNA is TGCGCCAGCAGCCGCGGACAGGGCGACAATGAGCAGTTCTTC.

The chain combines TRBV11-2 with TRBJ2-1, with 9 nucleotides matching TRBD2. CDR3 length: 15 residues. V shed 1 base and J 9 bases; nucleotides not matched to a gene: 7. Germline lookup yields CDR1 SGHAT and CDR2 FQNNGV. CDR3: CASSLVAGEGIEQFF. Written as DNA, the CDR3 is TGTGCCAGCAGCTTAGTAGCGGGAGAAGGAATTGAGCAGTTCTTC.

Points on this clonotype: This may arise from a read error, as a much more abundant clone is one base away. The V call is TRBV6-2 or TRBV6-3, the J call TRBJ2-6; D possibly matches TRBD1 or TRBD2 (7 bases each). The CDR3 extends over 14 amino acids. CDR1 is MNHEY, CDR2 SVGEGT, per germline. The CDR3 loop reads CASSSGGGANALTF. For the CDR3, the DNA is TGTGCCAGCAGCTCAGGGGGGGGGGCCAACGCCCTGACTTTC.